This T cell receptor beta chain was retrieved from a study of blood T cell repertoires in COVID-19. TCRdb keeps only in-frame clones here, not all; method: immunoSEQ multiplex PCR. The repertoire holds approximately 52,000 clones, with about nine tenths as singletons. The V end lost 3 bases, the J end lost 7 bases, and 15 bases lay between the germline ends. Germline-derived CDR1 and CDR2 are MNHEY and SVGAGI. This CDR3 has 14 residues. V and J are TRBV6-5 and TRBJ1-2, with D uncertain. The receptor was derived from a human donor with active COVID-19. The donor label of this sample is uncertain. Sequencing was done on a sample of peripheral blood. The DNA of the CDR3 is TGTGCCAGCAGTTATGGACCTTCAGCGGGTGGCTACACCTTC. Translation: CASSYGPSAGGYTF.